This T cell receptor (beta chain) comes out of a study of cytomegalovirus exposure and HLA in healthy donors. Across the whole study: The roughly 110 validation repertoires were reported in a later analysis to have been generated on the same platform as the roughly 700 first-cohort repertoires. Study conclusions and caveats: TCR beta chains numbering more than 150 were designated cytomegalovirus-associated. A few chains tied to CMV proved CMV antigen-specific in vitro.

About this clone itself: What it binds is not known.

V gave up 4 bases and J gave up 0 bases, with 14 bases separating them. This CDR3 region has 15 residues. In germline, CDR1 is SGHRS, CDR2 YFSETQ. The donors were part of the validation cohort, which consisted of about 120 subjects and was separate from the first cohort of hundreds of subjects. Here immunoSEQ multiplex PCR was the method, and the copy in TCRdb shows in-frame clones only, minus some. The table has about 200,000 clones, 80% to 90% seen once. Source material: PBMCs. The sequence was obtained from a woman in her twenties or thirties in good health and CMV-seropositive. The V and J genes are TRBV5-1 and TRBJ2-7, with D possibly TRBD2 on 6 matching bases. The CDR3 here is CASSPRDFSSYEQYF. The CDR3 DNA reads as TGCGCCAGCAGCCCAAGGGACTTCAGCTCCTACGAGCAGTACTTC.